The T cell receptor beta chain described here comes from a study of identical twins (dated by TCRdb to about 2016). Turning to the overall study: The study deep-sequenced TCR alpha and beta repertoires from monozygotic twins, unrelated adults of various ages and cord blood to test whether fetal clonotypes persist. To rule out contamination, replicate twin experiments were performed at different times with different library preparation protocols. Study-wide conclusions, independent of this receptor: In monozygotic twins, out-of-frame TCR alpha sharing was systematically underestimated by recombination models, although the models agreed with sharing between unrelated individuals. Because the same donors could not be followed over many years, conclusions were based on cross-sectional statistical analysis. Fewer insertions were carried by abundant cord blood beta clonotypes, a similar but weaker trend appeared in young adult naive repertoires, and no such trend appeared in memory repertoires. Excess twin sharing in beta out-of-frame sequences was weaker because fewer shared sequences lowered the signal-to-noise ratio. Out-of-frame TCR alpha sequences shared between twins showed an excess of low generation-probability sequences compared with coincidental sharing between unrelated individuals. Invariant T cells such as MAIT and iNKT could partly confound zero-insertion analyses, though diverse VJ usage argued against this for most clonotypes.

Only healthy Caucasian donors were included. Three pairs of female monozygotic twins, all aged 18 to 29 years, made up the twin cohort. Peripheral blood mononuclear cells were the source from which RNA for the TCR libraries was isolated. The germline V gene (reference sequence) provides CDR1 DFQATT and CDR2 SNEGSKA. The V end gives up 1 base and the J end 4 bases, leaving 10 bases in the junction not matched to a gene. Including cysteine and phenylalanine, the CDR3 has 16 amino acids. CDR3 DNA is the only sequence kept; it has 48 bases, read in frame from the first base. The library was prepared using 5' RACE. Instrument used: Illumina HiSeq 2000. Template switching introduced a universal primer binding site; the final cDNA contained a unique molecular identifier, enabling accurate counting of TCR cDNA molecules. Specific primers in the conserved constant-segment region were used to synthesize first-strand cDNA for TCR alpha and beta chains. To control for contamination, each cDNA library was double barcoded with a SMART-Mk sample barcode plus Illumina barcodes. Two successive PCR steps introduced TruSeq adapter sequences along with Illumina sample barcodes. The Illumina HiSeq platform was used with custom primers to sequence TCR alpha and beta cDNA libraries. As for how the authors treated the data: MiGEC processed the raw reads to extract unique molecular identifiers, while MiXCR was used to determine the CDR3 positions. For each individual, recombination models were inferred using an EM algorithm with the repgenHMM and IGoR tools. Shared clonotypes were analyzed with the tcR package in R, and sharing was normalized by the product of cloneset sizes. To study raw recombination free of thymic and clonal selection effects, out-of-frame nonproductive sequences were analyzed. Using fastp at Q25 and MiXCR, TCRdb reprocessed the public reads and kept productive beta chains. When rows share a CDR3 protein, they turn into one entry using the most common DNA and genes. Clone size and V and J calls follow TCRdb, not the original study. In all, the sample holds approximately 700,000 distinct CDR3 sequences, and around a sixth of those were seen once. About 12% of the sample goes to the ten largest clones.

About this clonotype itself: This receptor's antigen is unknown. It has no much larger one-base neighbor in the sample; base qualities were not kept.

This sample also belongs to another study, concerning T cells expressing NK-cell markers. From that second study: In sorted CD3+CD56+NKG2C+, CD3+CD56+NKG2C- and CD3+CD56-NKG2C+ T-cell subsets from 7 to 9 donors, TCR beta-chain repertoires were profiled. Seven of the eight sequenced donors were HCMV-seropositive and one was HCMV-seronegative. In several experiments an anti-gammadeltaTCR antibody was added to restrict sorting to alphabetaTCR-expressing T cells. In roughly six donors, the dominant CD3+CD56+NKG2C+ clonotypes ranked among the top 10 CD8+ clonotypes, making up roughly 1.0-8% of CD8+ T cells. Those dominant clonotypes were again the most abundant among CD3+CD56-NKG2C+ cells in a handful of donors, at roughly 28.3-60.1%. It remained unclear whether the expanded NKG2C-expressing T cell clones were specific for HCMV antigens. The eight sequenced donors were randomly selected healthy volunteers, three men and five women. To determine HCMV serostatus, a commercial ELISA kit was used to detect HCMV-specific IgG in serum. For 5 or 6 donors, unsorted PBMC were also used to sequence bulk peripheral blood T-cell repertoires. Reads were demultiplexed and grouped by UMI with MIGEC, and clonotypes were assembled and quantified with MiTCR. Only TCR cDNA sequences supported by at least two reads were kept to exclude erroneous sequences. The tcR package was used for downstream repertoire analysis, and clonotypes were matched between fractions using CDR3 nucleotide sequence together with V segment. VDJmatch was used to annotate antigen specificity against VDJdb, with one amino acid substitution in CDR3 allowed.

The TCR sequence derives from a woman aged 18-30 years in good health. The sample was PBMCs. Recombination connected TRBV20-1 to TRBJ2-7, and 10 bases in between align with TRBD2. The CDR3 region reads CSARVAGGGVPYEQYF. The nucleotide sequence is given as TGCAGTGCTAGAGTAGCGGGGGGCGGGGTCCCATACGAGCAGTACTTC.